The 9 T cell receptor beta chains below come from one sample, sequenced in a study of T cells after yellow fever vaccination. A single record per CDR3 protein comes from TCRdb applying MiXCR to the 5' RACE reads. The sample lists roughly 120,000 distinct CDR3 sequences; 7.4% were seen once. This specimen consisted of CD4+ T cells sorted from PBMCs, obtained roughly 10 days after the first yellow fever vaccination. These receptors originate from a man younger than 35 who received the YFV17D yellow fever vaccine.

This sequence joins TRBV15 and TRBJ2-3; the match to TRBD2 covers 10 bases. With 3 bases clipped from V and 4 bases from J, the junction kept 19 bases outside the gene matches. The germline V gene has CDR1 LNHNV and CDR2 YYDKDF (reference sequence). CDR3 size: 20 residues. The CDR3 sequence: CATSSAHLAGGGPRPDTQYF. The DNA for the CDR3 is TGTGCCACCAGCAGCGCGCACTTAGCGGGGGGAGGCCCACGTCCAGATACGCAGTATTTT.

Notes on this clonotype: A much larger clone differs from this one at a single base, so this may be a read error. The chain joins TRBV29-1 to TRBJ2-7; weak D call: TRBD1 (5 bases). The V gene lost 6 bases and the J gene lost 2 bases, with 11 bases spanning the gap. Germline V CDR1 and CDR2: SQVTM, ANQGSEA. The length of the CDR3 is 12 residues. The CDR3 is CSVVRQTYEQYF. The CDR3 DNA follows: TGCAGCGTGGTCAGACAGACCTACGAGCAGTACTTC.

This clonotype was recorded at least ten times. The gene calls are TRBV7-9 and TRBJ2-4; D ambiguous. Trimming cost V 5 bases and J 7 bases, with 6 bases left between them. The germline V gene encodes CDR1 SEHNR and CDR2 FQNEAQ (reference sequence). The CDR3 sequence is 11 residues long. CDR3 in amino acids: CASSPHNIQYF. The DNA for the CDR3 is TGTGCCAGCAGCCCCCATAACATTCAGTACTTC.

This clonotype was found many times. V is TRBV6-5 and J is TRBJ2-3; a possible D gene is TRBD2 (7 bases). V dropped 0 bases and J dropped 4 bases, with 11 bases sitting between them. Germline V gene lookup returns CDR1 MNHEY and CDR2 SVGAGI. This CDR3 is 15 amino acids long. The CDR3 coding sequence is TGTGCCAGCAGTTACTCATGGGAGGGGGCAGATACGCAGTATTTT. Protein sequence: CASSYSWEGADTQYF.

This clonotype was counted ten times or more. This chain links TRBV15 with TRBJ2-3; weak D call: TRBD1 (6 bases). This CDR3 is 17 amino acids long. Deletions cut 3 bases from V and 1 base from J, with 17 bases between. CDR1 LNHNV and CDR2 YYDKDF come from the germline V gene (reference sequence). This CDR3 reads CATSSHRVGRGTDTQYF. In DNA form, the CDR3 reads TGTGCCACCAGCAGTCACAGGGTTGGTCGGGGCACAGATACGCAGTATTTT. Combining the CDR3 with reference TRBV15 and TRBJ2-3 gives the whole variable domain DAMVIQNPRYQVTQFGKPVTLSCSQTLNHNVMYWYQQKSSQAPKLLFHYYDKDFNNEADTPDNFQSRRPNTSFCFLDIRSPGLGDTAMYLCATSSHRVGRGTDTQYFGPGTRLTVL.

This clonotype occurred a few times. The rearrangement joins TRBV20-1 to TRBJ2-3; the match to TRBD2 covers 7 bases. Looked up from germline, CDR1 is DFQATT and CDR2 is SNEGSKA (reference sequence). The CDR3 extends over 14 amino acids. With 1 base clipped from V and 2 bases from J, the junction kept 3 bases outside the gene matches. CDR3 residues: CSARVSGATDTQYF. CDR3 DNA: TGCAGTGCTAGAGTGAGCGGGGCCACAGATACGCAGTATTTT.

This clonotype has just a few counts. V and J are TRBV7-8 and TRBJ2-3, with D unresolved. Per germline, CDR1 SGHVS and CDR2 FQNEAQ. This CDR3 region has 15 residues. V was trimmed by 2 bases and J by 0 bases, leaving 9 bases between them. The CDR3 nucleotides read TGTGCCAGCAGCTTAAGTATAGGGAGCACAGATACGCAGTATTTT. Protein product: CASSLSIGSTDTQYF.

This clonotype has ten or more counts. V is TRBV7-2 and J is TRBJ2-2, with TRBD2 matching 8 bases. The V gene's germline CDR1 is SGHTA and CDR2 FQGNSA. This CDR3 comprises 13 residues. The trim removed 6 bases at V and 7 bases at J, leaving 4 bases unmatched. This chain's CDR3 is CASRSGGVGELFF. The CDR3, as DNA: TGTGCCAGCAGATCGGGGGGGGTCGGGGAGCTGTTTTTT.

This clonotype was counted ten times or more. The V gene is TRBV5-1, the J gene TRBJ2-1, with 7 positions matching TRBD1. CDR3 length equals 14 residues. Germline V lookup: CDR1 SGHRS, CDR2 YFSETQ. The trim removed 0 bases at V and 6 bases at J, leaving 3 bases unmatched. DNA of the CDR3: TGCGCCAGCAGCTTGGCGGCAGGGGGCAATGAGCAGTTCTTC. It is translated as CASSLAAGGNEQFF.